This entry describes one T cell receptor beta chain. The antigen remains unidentified. This CDR3 is built from 18 residues. Germline V gives CDR1 MDHEN, CDR2 SYDVKM. The trim removed 4 bases at V and 7 bases at J, leaving 17 bases unmatched. This sample is drawn from a study of cytomegalovirus exposure and HLA in healthy donors. Study results and limitations: Relative to the approximately 680-donor mean, N-insertions were reportedly fewer in an Asian-associated ancestry cluster in a later analysis. Several of the most significant clusters appeared linked to common viral pathogens, based on a later analysis. Previous analysis showed most TCR beta V segments were productive about 87% or about 30% of the time.

PCR involved 60 Vbeta and 13 Jbeta primers. Measured with immunoSEQ multiplex PCR; TCRdb has only the in-frame clones, and not every one. The sample yields some 110,000 clones, 82% seen once. The sequenced sample consisted of PBMCs. The clonotype comes from a man over 45 in good health and CMV-seronegative. The rearrangement links TRBV28 to TRBJ2-1, with 9 positions matching TRBD2. The CDR3 coding sequence is TGTGCCAGCAGTTCGGCCTCGCGGGGGGGCCGAGGAGAAAATGAGCAGTTCTTC. Its translation: CASSSASRGGRGENEQFF. The complete variable domain, with remaining parts taken from reference TRBV28 and TRBJ2-1, reads DVKVTQSSRYLVKRTGEKVFLECVQDMDHENMFWYRQDPGLGLRLIYFSYDVKMKEKGDIPEGYSVSREKKERFSLILESASTNQTSMYLCASSSASRGGRGENEQFFGPGTRLTVL.